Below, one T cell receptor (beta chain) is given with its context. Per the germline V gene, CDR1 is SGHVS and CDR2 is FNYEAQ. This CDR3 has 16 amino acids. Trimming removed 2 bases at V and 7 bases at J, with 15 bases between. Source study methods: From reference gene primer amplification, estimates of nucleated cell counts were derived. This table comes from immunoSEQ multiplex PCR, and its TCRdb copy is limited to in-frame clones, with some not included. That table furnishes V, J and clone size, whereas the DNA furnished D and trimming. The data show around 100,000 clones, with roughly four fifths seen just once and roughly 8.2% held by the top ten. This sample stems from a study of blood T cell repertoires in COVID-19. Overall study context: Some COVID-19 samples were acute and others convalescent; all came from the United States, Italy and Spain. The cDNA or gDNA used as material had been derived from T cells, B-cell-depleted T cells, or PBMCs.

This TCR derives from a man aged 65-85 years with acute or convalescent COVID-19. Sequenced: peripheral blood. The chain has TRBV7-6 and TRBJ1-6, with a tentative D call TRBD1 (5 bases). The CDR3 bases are TGTGCCAGCAGCTTATGGAACAGGCCCTCCAATTCACCCCTCCACTTT. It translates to CASSLWNRPSNSPLHF. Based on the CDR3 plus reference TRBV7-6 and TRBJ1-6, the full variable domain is GAGVSQSPRYKVTKRGQDVALRCDPISGHVSLYWYRQALGQGPEFLTYFNYEAQQDKSGLPNDRFSAERPEGSISTLTIQRTEQRDSAMYRCASSLWNRPSNSPLHFGNGTRLTVT.